This T cell receptor (beta chain) originates from a study of blood T cells in healthy people across ages. PCR was performed a second time for roughly 7 to 11 cycles using a sample-barcoded 5' primer and a J-beta primer mix. Through a template-switch adaptor with 12 random nucleotides, each cDNA molecule received a tag. TCRdb called the 5' RACE reads again in MiXCR, with one record for every CDR3 protein. The sample carries hundreds of thousands of distinct CDR3 sequences, roughly 50% recorded once. J was trimmed by 1 base and V by 3 bases; bases with no gene match: 7. CDR1 is LGHDT, CDR2 YNNKEL, per germline (reference sequence). The CDR3 runs 17 residues.

This chain connects TRBV3-1 to TRBJ2-5; 11 positions match TRBD1. The sample consisted of blood. This receptor was obtained from a man older than 75 in good health. The CDR3 sequence is CASSQSGTGGFQETQYF. The DNA for the CDR3 is TGTGCCAGCAGCCAGTCCGGGACAGGGGGATTCCAAGAGACCCAGTACTTC.